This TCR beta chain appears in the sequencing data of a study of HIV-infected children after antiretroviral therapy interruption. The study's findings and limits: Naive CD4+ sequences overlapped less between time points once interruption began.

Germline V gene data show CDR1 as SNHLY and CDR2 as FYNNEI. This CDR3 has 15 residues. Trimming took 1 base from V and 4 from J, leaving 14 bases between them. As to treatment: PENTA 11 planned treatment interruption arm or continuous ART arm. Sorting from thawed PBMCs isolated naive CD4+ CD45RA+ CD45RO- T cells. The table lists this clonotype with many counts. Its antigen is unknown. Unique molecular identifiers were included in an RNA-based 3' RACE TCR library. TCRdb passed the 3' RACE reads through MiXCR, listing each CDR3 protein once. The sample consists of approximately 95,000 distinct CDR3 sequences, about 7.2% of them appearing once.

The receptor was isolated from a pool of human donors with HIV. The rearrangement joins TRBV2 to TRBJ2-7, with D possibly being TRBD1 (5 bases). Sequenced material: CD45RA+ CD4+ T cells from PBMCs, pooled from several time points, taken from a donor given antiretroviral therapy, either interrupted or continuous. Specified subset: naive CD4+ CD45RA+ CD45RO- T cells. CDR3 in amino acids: CASSEGGAGLYEQYF. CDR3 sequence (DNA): TGTGCCAGCAGTGAAGGAGGAGCAGGGTTATACGAGCAGTACTTC.